Given below is one T cell receptor beta chain in context. Its specificity is unknown. The source of the sample is a study of lymphopenia after photon versus proton radiotherapy. Overall study findings and caveats: In patients who died, overall survival fell as post-nadir TCR diversity dropped more. Authors raise, but do not show, better survival with proton therapy. After lymphocyte nadir, photon-treated repertoires showed oligoclonal expansion, especially CD8+ Temra. Photon-treated patients lost naive T cells and TCR diversity; proton-treated stayed stable.

Produced via immunoSEQ multiplex PCR; TCRdb's table is partial and in-frame only. The repertoire holds around 70,000 clones, with 80% to 95% as singletons. Between the trimmed V and J ends, which lost 4 bases and 4 bases, there was a span of 13 bases. CDR3 length equals 14 residues. CDR1 SNHLY and CDR2 FYNNEI come from the germline V gene. The chain carries TRBV2 and TRBJ1-1; D ambiguous. The origin of this receptor is a middle-aged woman with cholangiocarcinoma. The material sequenced was peripheral blood, taken from a patient treated with photon-based radiotherapy. The CDR3 nucleotides are TGTGCCAGCAGTGCGGGATTGGGTAGCACTGAAGCTTTCTTT. It translates to CASSAGLGSTEAFF.